The 5 T cell receptor beta chains in this list originate from one sample, sequenced in a study of blood T cell repertoires in COVID-19. Produced via immunoSEQ multiplex PCR; TCRdb's table is partial and in-frame only. The sample has fewer than 300,000 clones; 83% are singletons. Sequences were obtained from peripheral blood. The receptors shown here come from a woman aged 45-65 years who had recovered from COVID-19.

This rearrangement joins TRBV24-1 to TRBJ2-2; the match to TRBD1 covers 8 bases. With V trimmed by 1 base and J by 6 bases, 0 bases remained unmatched. Germline V lookup: CDR1 KGHDR, CDR2 SFDVKD. The CDR3 totals 14 residues. The chain's CDR3 is CATSDLQGAGELFF. Written as DNA, the CDR3 is TGTGCCACCAGTGATTTACAGGGGGCCGGGGAGCTGTTTTTT.

V usage is TRBV7-8 and J usage is TRBJ2-3, with D unresolved. Looked up from germline, CDR1 is SGHVS and CDR2 is FQNEAQ. The length of the CDR3 is 12 residues. Trimming stripped 2 bases from V and 8 bases from J, with 8 bases between. The CDR3 nucleotides read TGTGCCAGCAGCTTACCCCTTCTTACGCAGTATTTT. Protein sequence: CASSLPLLTQYF.

V and J are TRBV4-1 and TRBJ1-1; 8 bases align to TRBD1. The CDR3 runs 17 residues. Germline V gene lookup returns CDR1 MGHRA and CDR2 YSYEKL. With 1 base clipped from V and 0 bases from J, the junction kept 7 bases outside the gene matches. Here the CDR3 reads CASSQGTGRKMNTEAFF. In DNA, the CDR3 is TGCGCCAGCAGCCAAGGGACAGGGAGAAAAATGAACACTGAAGCTTTCTTT.

This clone was picked up a small number of times. This chain links TRBV6-5 with TRBJ1-6, with 7 bases lining up with TRBD1. Germline CDR1 reads MNHEY; CDR2 reads SVGAGI. There are 15 residues in the CDR3. The trim removed 0 bases at V and 10 bases at J, leaving 6 bases unmatched. The CDR3 nucleotides are TGTGCCAGCAGTTACTCGACTTACAGGGGATCACCCCTCCACTTT. Residues: CASSYSTYRGSPLHF.

This clone was found a few times. The chain recombines TRBV5-4 with TRBJ1-2, with 8 positions matching TRBD1. Looked up from germline, CDR1 is SGHNT and CDR2 is YYREEE (reference sequence). The junction had 8 bases not matched to a gene; V was cut back by 5 bases and J by 2 bases. The CDR3 is 15 amino acids. CDR3 residues: CASSRGGQGNYGYTF. CDR3 nucleotide sequence: TGTGCCAGCAGTCGAGGAGGACAGGGAAACTATGGCTACACCTTC.